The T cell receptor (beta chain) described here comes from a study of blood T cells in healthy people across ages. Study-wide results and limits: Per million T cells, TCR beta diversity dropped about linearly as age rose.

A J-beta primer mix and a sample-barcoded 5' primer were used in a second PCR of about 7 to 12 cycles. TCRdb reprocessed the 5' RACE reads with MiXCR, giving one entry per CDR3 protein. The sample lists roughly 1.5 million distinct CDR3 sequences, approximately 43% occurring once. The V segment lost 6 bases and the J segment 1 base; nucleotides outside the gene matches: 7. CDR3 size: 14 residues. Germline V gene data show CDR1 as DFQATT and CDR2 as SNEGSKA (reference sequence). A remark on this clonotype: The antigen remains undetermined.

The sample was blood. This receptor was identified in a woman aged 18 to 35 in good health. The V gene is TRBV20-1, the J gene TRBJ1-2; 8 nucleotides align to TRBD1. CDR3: CSAWTGWINYGYTF. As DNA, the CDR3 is TGCAGTGCGTGGACAGGGTGGATTAACTATGGCTACACCTTC.